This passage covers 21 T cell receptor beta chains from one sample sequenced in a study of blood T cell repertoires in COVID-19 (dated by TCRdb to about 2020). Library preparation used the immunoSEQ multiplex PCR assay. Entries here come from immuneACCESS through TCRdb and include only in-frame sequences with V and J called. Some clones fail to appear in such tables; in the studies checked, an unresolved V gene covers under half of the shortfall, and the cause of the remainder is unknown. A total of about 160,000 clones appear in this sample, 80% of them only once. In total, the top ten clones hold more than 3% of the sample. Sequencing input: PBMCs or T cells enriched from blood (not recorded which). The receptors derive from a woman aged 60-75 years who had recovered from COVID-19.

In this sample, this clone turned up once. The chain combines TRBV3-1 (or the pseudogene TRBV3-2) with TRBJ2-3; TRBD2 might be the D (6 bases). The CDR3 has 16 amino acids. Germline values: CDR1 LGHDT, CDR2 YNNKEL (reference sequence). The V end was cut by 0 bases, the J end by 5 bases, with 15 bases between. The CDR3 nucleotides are TGTGCCAGCAGCCAAGATCGGGAGACACGGGGAGATACGCAGTATTTT. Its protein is CASSQDRETRGDTQYF.

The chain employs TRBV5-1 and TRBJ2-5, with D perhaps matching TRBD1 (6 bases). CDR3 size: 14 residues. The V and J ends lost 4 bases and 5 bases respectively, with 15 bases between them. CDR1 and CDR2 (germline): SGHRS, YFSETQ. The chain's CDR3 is CASSRTGTWETQYF. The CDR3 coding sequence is TGCGCCAGCAGCCGGACCGGGACATGGGAGACCCAGTACTTC.

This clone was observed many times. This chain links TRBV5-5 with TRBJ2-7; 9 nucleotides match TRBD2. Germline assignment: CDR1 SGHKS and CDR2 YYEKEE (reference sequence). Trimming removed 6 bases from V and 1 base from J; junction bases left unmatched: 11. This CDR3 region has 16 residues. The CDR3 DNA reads TGTGCCAGCACCCTGACCGGGACTAGCAGTTCCTACGAGCAGTACTTC. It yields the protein CASTLTGTSSSYEQYF.

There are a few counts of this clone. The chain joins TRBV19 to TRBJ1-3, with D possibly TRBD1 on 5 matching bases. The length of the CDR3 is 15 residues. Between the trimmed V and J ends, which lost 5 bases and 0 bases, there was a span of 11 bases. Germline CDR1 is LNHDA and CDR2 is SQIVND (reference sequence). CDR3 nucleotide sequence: TGTGCCAGTAGTGCCAGGGAACTCTCTGGAAACACCATATATTTT. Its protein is CASSARELSGNTIYF. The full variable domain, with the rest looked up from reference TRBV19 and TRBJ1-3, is DGGITQSPKYLFRKEGQNVTLSCEQNLNHDAMYWYRQDPGQGLRLIYYSQIVNDFQKGDIAEGYSVSREKKESFPLTVTSAQKNPTAFYLCASSARELSGNTIYFGEGSWLTVV.

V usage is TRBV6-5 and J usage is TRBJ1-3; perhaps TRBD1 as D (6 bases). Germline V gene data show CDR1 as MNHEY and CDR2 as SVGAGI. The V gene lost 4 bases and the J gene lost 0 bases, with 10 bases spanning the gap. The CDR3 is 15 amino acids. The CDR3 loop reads CASSSTDSSGNTIYF. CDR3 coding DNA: TGTGCCAGCAGTTCCACGGACAGCTCTGGAAACACCATATATTTT.

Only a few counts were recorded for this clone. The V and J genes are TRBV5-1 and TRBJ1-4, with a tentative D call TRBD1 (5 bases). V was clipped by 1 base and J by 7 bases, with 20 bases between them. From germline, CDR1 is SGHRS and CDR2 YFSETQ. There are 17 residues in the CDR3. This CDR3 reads CASSLSQVAGKFEKLFF. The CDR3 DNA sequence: TGCGCCAGCAGCTTGTCGCAGGTGGCAGGGAAATTTGAAAAACTGTTTTTT.

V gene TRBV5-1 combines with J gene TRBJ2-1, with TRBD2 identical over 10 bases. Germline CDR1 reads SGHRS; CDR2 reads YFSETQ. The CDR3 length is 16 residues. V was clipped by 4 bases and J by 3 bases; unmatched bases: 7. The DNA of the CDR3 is TGCGCCAGCAGCGCTCTAGCGGGGGATAGCTACAATGAGCAGTTCTTC. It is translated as CASSALAGDSYNEQFF.

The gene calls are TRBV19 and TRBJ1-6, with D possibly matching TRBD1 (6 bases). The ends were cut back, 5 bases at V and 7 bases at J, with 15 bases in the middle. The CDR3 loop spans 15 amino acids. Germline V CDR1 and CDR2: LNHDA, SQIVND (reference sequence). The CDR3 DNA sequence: TGTGCCAGTAGTTCCCCGGGACACCTAAATTCACCCCTCCACTTT. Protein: CASSSPGHLNSPLHF.

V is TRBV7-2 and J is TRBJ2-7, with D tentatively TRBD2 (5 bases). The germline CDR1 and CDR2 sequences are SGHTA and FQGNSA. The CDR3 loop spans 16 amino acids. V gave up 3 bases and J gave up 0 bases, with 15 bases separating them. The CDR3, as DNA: TGTGCCAGCAGCTTCAGACTAAGACAAAGCTCCTACGAGCAGTACTTC. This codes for CASSFRLRQSSYEQYF.

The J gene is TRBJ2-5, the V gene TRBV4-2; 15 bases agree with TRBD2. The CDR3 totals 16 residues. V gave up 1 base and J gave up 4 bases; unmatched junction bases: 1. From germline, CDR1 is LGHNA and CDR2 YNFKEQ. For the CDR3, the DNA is TGTGCCAGCAGCCAAGCGGGACTAGCGGGAGGAGAGACCCAGTACTTC. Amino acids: CASSQAGLAGGETQYF.

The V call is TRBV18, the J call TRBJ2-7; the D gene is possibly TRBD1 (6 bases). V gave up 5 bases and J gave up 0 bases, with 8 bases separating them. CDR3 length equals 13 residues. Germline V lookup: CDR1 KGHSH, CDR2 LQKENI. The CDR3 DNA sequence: TGTGCCAGCTCATCAGGGGCCTCCTACGAGCAGTACTTC. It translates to CASSSGASYEQYF.

Here the CDR3 reads CASSEAGHRTVYGYTF. CDR3 DNA: TGTGCCAGCAGTGAAGCGGGACACCGTACCGTCTATGGCTACACCTTC. This chain uses TRBV6-1 with TRBJ1-2; possibly TRBD1 for D (6 bases). This CDR3 is 16 amino acids long. In germline, CDR1 is MNHNS, CDR2 SASEGT. Trimming removed 0 bases from V and 4 bases from J, with 15 bases in between.

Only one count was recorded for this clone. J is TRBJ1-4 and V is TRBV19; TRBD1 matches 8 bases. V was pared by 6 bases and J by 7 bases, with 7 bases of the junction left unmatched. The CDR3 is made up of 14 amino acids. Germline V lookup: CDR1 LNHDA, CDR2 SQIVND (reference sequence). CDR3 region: CASSLTGDREKLFF. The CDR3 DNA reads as TGTGCCAGTAGCCTGACAGGGGATCGTGAAAAACTGTTTTTT. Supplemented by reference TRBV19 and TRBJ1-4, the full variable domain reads DGGITQSPKYLFRKEGQNVTLSCEQNLNHDAMYWYRQDPGQGLRLIYYSQIVNDFQKGDIAEGYSVSREKKESFPLTVTSAQKNPTAFYLCASSLTGDREKLFFGSGTQLSVL.

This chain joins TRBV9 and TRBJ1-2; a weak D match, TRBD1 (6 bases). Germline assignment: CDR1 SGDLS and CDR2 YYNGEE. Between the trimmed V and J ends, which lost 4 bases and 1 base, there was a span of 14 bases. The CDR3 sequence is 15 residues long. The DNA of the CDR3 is TGTGCCAGCAGCACCACAGGGACGAGTAACTATGGCTACACCTTC. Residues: CASSTTGTSNYGYTF.

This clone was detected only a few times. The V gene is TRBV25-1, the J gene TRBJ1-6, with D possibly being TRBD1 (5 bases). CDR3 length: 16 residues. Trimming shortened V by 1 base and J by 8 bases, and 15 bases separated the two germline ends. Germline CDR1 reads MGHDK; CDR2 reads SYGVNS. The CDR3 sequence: CASSESRGGFHSPLHF. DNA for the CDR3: TGTGCCAGCAGTGAATCTCGCGGGGGTTTTCATTCACCCCTCCACTTT.

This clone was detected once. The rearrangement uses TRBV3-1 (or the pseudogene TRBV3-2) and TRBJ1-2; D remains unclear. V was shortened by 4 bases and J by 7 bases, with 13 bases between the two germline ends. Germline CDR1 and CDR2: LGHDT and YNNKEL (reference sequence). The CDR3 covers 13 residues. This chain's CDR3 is CASSLLGGVGYTF. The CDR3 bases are TGTGCCAGCAGCCTTCTCGGCGGGGTTGGCTACACCTTC.

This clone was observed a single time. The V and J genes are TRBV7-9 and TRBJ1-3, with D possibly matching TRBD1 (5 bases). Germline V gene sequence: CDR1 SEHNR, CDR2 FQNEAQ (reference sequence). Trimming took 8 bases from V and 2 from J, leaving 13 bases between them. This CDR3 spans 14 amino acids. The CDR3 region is CASRGEEAGNTIYF. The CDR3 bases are TGTGCCAGCCGGGGGGAGGAGGCTGGAAACACCATATATTTT.

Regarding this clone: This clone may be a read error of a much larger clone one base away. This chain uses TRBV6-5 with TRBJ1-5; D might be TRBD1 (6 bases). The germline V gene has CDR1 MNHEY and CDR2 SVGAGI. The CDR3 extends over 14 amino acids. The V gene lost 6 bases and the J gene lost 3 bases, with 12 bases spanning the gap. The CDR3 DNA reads TGTGCCAGCAGCTTCGGACAGTTCAATCAGCCCCAGCATTTT. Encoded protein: CASSFGQFNQPQHF.

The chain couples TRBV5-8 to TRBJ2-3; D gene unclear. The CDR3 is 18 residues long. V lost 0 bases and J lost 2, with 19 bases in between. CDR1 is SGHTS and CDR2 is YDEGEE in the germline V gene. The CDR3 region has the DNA TGTGCCAGCAGCTTGGCTAGGTCTCCGACTGACTTCACAGATACGCAGTATTTT. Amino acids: CASSLARSPTDFTDTQYF. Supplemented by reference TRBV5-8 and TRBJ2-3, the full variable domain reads EAGVTQSPTHLIKTRGQQATLRCSPISGHTSVYWYQQALGLGLQFLLWYDEGEERNRGNFPPRFSGRQFPNYSSELNVNALELEDSALYLCASSLARSPTDFTDTQYFGPGTRLTVL.

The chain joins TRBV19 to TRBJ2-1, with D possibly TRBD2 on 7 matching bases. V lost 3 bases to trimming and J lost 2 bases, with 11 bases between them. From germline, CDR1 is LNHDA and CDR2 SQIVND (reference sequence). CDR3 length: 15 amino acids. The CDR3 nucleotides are TGTGCCAGTAGTATCTGGGGGGGGCCCTACAATGAGCAGTTCTTC. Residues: CASSIWGGPYNEQFF. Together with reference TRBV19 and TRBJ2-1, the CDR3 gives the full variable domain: DGGITQSPKYLFRKEGQNVTLSCEQNLNHDAMYWYRQDPGQGLRLIYYSQIVNDFQKGDIAEGYSVSREKKESFPLTVTSAQKNPTAFYLCASSIWGGPYNEQFFGPGTRLTVL.

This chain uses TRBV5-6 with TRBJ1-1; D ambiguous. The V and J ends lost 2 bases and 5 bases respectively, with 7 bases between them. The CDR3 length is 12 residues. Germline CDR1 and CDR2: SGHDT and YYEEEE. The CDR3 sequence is CASSLGRTEAFF. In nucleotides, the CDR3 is TGTGCCAGCAGCTTAGGCAGGACTGAAGCTTTCTTT.